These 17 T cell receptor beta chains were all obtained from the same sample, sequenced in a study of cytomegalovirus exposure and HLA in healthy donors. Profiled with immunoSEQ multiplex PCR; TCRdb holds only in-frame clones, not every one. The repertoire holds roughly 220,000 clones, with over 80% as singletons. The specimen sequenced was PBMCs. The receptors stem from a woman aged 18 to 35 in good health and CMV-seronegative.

This chain's CDR3 is CASSFAGVNTIYF. The CDR3 DNA follows: TGTGCCAGCAGCTTCGCGGGGGTGAACACCATATATTTT. The chain carries TRBV5-4 and TRBJ1-3; weak D call: TRBD1 (5 bases). The germline V gene encodes CDR1 SGHNT and CDR2 YYREEE (reference sequence). With 2 bases removed from V and 7 bases from J, the gap between germline ends came to 10 bases. The CDR3 is 13 residues long.

DNA of the CDR3: TGTGCCAGCAGCTTGGTTTCCTCCGGGGTCGACTCTGGAAACACCATATATTTT. It specifies CASSLVSSGVDSGNTIYF. The genes are TRBV5-6 and TRBJ1-3; no clear D gene. Germline-derived CDR1 and CDR2 are SGHDT and YYEEEE. This CDR3 contains 18 residues. Trimming took 0 bases from V and 0 from J, leaving 16 bases between them.

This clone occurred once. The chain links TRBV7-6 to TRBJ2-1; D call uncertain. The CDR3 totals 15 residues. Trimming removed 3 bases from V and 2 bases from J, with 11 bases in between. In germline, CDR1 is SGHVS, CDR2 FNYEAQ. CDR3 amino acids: CASSLLSGTYNEQFF. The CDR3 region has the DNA TGTGCCAGCAGCTTGCTTTCGGGTACCTACAATGAGCAGTTCTTC. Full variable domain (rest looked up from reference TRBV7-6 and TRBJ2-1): GAGVSQSPRYKVTKRGQDVALRCDPISGHVSLYWYRQALGQGPEFLTYFNYEAQQDKSGLPNDRFSAERPEGSISTLTIQRTEQRDSAMYRCASSLLSGTYNEQFFGPGTRLTVL.

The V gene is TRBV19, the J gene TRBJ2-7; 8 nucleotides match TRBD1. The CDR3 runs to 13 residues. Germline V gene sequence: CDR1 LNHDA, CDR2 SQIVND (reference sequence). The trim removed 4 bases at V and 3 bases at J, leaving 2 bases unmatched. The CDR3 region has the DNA TGTGCCAGTAGTAAGGACAGGGACTACGAGCAGTACTTC. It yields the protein CASSKDRDYEQYF.

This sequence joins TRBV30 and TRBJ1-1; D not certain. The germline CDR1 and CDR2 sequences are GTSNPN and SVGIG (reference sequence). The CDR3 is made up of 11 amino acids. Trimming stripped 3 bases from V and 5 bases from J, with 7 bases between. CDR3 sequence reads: CAWSEKTEAFF. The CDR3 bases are TGTGCCTGGAGCGAGAAGACTGAAGCTTTCTTT.

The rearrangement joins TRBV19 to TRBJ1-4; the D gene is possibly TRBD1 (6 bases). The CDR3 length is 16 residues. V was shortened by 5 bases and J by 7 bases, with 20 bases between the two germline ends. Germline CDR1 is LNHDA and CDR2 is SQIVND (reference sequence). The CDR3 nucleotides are TGTGCCAGTAGTGGAACCCTCAGGGTAGGGGGTGAAAAACTGTTTTTT. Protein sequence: CASSGTLRVGGEKLFF.

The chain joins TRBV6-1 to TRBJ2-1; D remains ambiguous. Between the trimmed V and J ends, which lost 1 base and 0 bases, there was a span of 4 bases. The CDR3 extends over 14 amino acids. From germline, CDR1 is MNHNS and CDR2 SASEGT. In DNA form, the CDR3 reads TGTGCCAGCAGTGAAGACGGCTCCTACAATGAGCAGTTCTTC. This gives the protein CASSEDGSYNEQFF.

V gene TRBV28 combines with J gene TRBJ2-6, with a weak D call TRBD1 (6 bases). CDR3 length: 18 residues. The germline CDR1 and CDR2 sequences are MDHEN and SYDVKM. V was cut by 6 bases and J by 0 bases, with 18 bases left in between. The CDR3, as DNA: TGTGCCAGCAGGTCCCCGGACAGTCCAAGCTCTGGGGCCAACGTCCTGACTTTC. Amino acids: CASRSPDSPSSGANVLTF.

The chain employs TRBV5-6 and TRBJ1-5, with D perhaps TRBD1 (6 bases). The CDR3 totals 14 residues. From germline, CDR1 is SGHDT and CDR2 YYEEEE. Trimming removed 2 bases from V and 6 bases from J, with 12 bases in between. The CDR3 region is CASSFGTSSQPQHF. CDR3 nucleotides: TGTGCCAGCAGCTTCGGGACATCCAGTCAGCCCCAGCATTTT.

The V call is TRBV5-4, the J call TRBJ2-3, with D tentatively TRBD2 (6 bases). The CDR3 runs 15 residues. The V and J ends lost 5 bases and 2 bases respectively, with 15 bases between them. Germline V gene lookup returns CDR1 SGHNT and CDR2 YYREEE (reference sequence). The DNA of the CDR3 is TGTGCCAGCAGGGGGACCGGGGGAAACACAGATACGCAGTATTTT. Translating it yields CASRGTGGNTDTQYF.

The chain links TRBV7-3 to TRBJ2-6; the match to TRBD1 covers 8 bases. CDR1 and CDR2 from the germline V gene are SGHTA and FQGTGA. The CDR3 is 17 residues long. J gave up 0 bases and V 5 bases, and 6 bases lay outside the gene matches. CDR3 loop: CASSRTGRYSGANVLTF. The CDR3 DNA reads TGTGCCAGCAGCCGGACAGGGCGATACTCTGGGGCCAACGTCCTGACTTTC.

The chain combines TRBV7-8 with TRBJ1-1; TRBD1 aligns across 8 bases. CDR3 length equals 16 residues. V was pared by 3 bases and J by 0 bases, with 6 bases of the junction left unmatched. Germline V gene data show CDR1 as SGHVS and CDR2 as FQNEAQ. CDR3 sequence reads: CASSLLRQGMNTEAFF. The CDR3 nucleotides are TGTGCCAGCAGCTTGCTCCGACAGGGGATGAACACTGAAGCTTTCTTT.

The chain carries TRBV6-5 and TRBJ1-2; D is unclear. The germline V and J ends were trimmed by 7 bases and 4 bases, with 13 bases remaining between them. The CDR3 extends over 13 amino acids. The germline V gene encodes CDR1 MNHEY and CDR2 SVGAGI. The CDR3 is CASIRSGGYGYTF. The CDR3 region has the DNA TGTGCCAGCATTAGAAGTGGTGGCTATGGCTACACCTTC.

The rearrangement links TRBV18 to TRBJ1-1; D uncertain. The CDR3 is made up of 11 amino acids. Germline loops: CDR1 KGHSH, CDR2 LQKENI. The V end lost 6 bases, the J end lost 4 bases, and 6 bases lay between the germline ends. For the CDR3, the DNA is TGTGCCAGCTCCGGGAGCACTGAAGCTTTCTTT. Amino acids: CASSGSTEAFF.

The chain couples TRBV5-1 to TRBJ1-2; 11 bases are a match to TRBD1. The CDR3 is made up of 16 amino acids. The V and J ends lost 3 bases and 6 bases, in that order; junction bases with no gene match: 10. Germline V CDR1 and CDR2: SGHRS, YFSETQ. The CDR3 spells CASSSGKGQGADGYTF. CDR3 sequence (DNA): TGCGCCAGCAGCTCTGGAAAAGGACAGGGGGCGGATGGCTACACCTTC.

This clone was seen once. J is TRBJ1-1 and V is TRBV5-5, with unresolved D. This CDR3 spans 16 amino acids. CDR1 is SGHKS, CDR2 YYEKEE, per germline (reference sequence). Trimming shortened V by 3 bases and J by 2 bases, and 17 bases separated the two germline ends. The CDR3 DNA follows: TGTGCCAGCAGCTCTTGGACGGATACGGGAAACACTGAAGCTTTCTTT. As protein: CASSSWTDTGNTEAFF.

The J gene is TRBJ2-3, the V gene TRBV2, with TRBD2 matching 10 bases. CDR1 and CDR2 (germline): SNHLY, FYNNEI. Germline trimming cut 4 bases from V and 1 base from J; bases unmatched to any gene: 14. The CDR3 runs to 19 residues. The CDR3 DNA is TGTGCCAGCAGTGTTCCGTCCTCTAGCGGGAGACGGGGCACAGATACGCAGTATTTT. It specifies CASSVPSSSGRRGTDTQYF.